This T cell receptor beta chain was observed in a study of T cell responses to AZD1222 COVID-19 vaccine. Findings of the study overall: Mapped onto spike, vaccine-associated CD4 TCRs spanned it and were dominant at 160-218 and 743-854. Two AZD1222 administrations were followed by greater Spike-specific TCR breadth and depth. Nearly half of unique spike-specific TCRs reportedly avoided B.1.351 and B.1.1.7 mutated regions.

Sequencing used immunoSEQ multiplex PCR; TCRdb keeps in-frame clones, though not all of them. The sample consists of 90,000 to 150,000 clones, about 90% of them appearing once. V gave up 3 bases and J gave up 1 base, with 7 bases separating them. The germline gives CDR1 SGHRS, CDR2 YFSETQ. This CDR3 comprises 13 residues. This clone has more than one count but fewer than ten. The antigen is not known. This TCR derives from an adult in good health. This sample comprised peripheral blood, obtained on day 0 of AZD1222 vaccination. V is TRBV5-1 and J is TRBJ1-1; TRBD1 is a possible D gene (5 bases). The CDR3: CASSSGRNTEAFF. The CDR3 nucleotides are TGCGCCAGCAGCTCAGGGCGGAACACTGAAGCTTTCTTT.